This TCR beta chain emerged from a study of technical replicates of blood from a handful of donors. The method was immunoSEQ multiplex PCR; TCRdb's version includes in-frame clones alone and lacks a portion of them. Among roughly 70,000 clones listed, 95% to 97% were seen once. The V and J ends lost 0 bases and 2 bases respectively, with 11 bases between them. CDR1 and CDR2 (germline): SQVTM, ANQGSEA. There are 14 residues in the CDR3. The J gene is TRBJ2-7, the V gene TRBV29-1, with a possible D match to TRBD2 (5 bases). The source of this sequence is a human donor in good health. The specimen was T cells isolated from PBMCs. The DNA of the CDR3 is TGCAGCGTTGAAGAAGCGGAGGTCCCCTACGAGCAGTACTTC. Translated: CSVEEAEVPYEQYF.